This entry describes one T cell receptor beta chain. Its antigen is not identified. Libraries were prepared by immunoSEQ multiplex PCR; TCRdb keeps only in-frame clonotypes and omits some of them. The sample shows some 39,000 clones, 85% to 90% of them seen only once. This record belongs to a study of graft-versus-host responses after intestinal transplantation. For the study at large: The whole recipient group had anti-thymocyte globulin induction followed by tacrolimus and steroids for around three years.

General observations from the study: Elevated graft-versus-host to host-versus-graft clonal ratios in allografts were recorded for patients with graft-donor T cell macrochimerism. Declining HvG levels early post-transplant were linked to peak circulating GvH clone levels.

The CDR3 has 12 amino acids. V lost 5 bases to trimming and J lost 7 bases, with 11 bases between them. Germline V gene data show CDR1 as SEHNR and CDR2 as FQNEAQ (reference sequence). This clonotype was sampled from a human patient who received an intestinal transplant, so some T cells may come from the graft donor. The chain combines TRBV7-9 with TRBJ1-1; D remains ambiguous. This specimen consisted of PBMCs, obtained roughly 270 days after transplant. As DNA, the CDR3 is TGTGCCAGCAGCCCGAGATTACATGAAGCTTTCTTT. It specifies CASSPRLHEAFF. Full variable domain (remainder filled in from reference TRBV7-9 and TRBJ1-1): DTGVSQNPRHKITKRGQNVTFRCDPISEHNRLYWYRQTLGQGPEFLTYFQNEAQLEKSRLLSDRFSAERPKGSFSTLEIQRTEQGDSAMYLCASSPRLHEAFFGQGTRLTVV.